This entry describes one TCR beta chain. This CDR3 contains 17 residues. Per germline, CDR1 SGDLS and CDR2 YYNGEE. The germline V and J ends were trimmed by 3 bases and 0 bases, with 16 bases remaining between them. This record comes from a study of blood T cell repertoires in COVID-19. Study overall: COVID-19 samples collected from the United States, Italy and Spain covered acute and convalescent phases.

Source study methods: Nucleated cell number was recorded as an estimate derived from reference gene primer amplification. Clones were sequenced by immunoSEQ multiplex PCR, and TCRdb holds only the in-frame ones, with some missing. For V, J and clone size, that table is used; D and trimming come from the DNA. This table has under 350,000 clones, around 89% appearing once. V gene TRBV9 combines with J gene TRBJ1-3; possibly TRBD1 for D (5 bases). Sequenced material: peripheral blood. This TCR was sampled from a man aged 35 to 55 with acute or convalescent COVID-19. CDR3: CASSGDLGQFSGNTIYF. The CDR3 DNA is TGTGCCAGCAGCGGTGACCTGGGGCAGTTCTCTGGAAACACCATATATTTT. The full variable domain, with the rest looked up from reference TRBV9 and TRBJ1-3, is DSGVTQTPKHLITATGQRVTLRCSPRSGDLSVYWYQQSLDQGLQFLIQYYNGEERAKGNILERFSAQQFPDLHSELNLSSLELGDSALYFCASSGDLGQFSGNTIYFGEGSWLTVV.